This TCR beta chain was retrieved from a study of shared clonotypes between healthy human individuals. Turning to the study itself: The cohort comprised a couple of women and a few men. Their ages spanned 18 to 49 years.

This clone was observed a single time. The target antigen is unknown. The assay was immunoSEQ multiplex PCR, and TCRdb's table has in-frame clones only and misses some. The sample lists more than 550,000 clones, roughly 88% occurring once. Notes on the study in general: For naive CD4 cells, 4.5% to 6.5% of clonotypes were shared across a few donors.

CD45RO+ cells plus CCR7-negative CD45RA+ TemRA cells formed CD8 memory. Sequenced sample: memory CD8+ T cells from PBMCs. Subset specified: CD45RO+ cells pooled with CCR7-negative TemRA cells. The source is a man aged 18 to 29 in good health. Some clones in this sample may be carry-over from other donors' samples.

CDR3 DNA: TGTGCCAGCAGTGAAGCGGGCCCTACCTACAATGAGCAGTTCTTC. Translating gives CASSEAGPTYNEQFF. V is TRBV6-1 and J is TRBJ2-1; no firm D call. The germline V and J ends were trimmed by 0 bases and 2 bases, with 8 bases remaining between them. There are 15 residues in the CDR3. From germline, CDR1 is MNHNS and CDR2 SASEGT.